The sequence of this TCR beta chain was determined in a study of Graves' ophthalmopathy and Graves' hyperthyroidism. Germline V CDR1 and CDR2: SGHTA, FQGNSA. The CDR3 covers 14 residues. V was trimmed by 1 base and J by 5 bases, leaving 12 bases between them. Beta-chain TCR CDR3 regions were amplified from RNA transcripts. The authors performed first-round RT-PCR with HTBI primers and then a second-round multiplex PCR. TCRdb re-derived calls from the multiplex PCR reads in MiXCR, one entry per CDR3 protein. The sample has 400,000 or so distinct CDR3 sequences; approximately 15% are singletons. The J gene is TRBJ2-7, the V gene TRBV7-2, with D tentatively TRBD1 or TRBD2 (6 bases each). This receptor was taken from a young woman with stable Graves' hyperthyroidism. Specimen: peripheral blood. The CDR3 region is CASSLGGALDEQYF. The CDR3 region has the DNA TGTGCCAGCAGCTTAGGGGGGGCTCTGGACGAGCAGTACTTC.